The 12 T cell receptor beta chains given below trace back to one sample, sequenced in a study of OX40 agonist ivuxolimab in advanced cancers. The protocol was immunoSEQ multiplex PCR, while the TCRdb copy is restricted to in-frame clones and leaves out a portion. The sample records around 68,000 clones, under 95% being singletons. Specimen: CD4+ or CD8+ T cells sorted from blood, collected in a trial of the OX40 agonist ivuxolimab. These TCRs come from an adult with an advanced solid tumor such as melanoma, head and neck, liver or kidney cancer.

This rearrangement joins TRBV18 to TRBJ2-3; the D is unclear. The CDR3 has 13 residues. The germline V gene encodes CDR1 KGHSH and CDR2 LQKENI. V gave up 3 bases and J gave up 1 base, with 5 bases separating them. CDR3 protein: CASSPGGTDTQYF. DNA for the CDR3: TGTGCCAGCTCACCCGGAGGCACAGATACGCAGTATTTT.

The chain couples TRBV27 to TRBJ1-2, with D maybe TRBD1 (5 bases). CDR3 length: 15 residues. V was trimmed by 5 bases and J by 6 bases, leaving 19 bases between them. From germline, CDR1 is MNHEY and CDR2 SMNVEV (reference sequence). The CDR3, as DNA: TGTGCCAGCAGTCCCCTCGGCAGGGTTGAGAATGGCTACACCTTC. Translated, it gives CASSPLGRVENGYTF.

The V gene is TRBV25-1, the J gene TRBJ1-2; D unclear. V lost 2 bases and J 8 bases, leaving 18 bases between the germline ends. Germline loops: CDR1 MGHDK, CDR2 SYGVNS. This CDR3 region has 15 residues. The CDR3 loop is CASSEPAGVMGGYTF. CDR3 DNA sequence: TGTGCCAGCAGTGAACCCGCCGGGGTCATGGGCGGCTACACCTTC.

J is TRBJ2-1 and V is TRBV29-1; the match to TRBD1 covers 8 bases. Germline CDR1 and CDR2: SQVTM and ANQGSEA. CDR3 length equals 12 residues. The V segment lost 8 bases and the J segment 8 bases; nucleotides outside the gene matches: 8. In DNA, the CDR3 is TGCAGCCTTGGACAGGGTGGCGATGAGCAGTTCTTC. This translates into CSLGQGGDEQFF.

This clone was seen a handful of times. This sequence joins TRBV5-1 and TRBJ2-7, with D maybe TRBD1 (6 bases). The V and J ends lost 0 bases and 2 bases respectively, with 15 bases between them. The CDR3 covers 16 residues. CDR1 and CDR2 (germline): SGHRS, YFSETQ. The CDR3 region is CASSLASPGAAYEQYF. The CDR3 nucleotides are TGCGCCAGCAGCTTGGCGTCGCCAGGGGCGGCCTACGAGCAGTACTTC.

The chain couples TRBV30 to TRBJ1-3; possibly TRBD1 for D (5 bases). Trimming removed 3 bases at V and 0 bases at J, with 27 bases between. The CDR3 is 20 amino acids. Looked up from germline, CDR1 is GTSNPN and CDR2 is SVGIG (reference sequence). The chain's CDR3 is CAWSVRRDGFDFGSGNTIYF. The CDR3 DNA sequence: TGTGCCTGGAGCGTACGGCGGGACGGGTTTGACTTCGGCTCTGGAAACACCATATATTTT.

This sequence joins TRBV5-6 and TRBJ1-6, with D perhaps TRBD1 (5 bases). Deletions cut 7 bases from V and 8 bases from J, with 16 bases between. CDR1 SGHDT and CDR2 YYEEEE come from the germline V gene. The CDR3 is 14 amino acids. The CDR3 sequence is CASGGDGGDSPLHF. For the CDR3, the DNA is TGTGCCAGCGGCGGGGATGGAGGGGATTCACCCCTCCACTTT.

The rearrangement uses TRBV13 and TRBJ1-3; D might be TRBD1 (6 bases). CDR3 length equals 16 residues. Trimming cost V 4 bases and J 4 bases, with 17 bases left between them. In germline, CDR1 is PRHDT, CDR2 FYEKMQ (reference sequence). CDR3 coding DNA: TGTGCCAGCAGCTCGACAGACAGGTCAACAGGAAACACCATATATTTT. This gives the protein CASSSTDRSTGNTIYF.

The chain carries TRBV7-9 and TRBJ2-5; no definite D call. The CDR3 is 13 amino acids. The V end lost 4 bases, the J end lost 5 bases, and 11 bases lay between the germline ends. Germline lookup yields CDR1 SEHNR and CDR2 FQNEAQ (reference sequence). CDR3 region: CASSSRAVETQYF. CDR3 bases: TGTGCCAGCAGCTCTCGAGCCGTGGAGACCCAGTACTTC.

This chain uses TRBV5-4 with TRBJ2-7, with 7 bases fitting TRBD1. CDR3 length: 15 amino acids. The V and J ends lost 2 bases and 3 bases, in that order; junction bases with no gene match: 8. Germline V gene data show CDR1 as SGHNT and CDR2 as YYREEE (reference sequence). CDR3 bases: TGTGCCAGCAGCTTACCACAGGGGTTATACTACGAGCAGTACTTC. Protein sequence: CASSLPQGLYYEQYF. The variable domain in full, with the rest retrieved from reference TRBV5-4 and TRBJ2-7, is ETGVTQSPTHLIKTRGQQVTLRCSSQSGHNTVSWYQQALGQGPQFIFQYYREEENGRGNFPPRFSGLQFPNYSSELNVNALELDDSALYLCASSLPQGLYYEQYFGPGTRLTVT.

Here the CDR3 reads CASSDPSLQGDDQPQHF. CDR3 DNA sequence: TGTGCCAGCAGTGACCCCAGCCTACAGGGAGACGATCAGCCCCAGCATTTT. V is TRBV6-4 and J is TRBJ1-5, with D perhaps TRBD1 (6 bases). CDR3 length equals 17 residues. The germline V gene encodes CDR1 MRHNA and CDR2 SNTAGT. The V end lost 2 bases, the J end lost 5 bases, and 19 bases lay between the germline ends.

This clone was found a few times. The chain couples TRBV6-5 to TRBJ1-6, with D possibly being TRBD1 (6 bases). The germline V gene has CDR1 MNHEY and CDR2 SVGAGI. Trimming took off 0 bases at V and 12 bases at J, with 6 bases between the two ends. The CDR3 loop spans 12 amino acids. The CDR3 sequence: CASSYSGGPLHF. CDR3 in DNA: TGTGCCAGCAGTTACTCAGGGGGACCCCTCCACTTT.